The 21 T cell receptor beta chains in this list originate from one sample, sequenced in a study of shared clonotypes between healthy human individuals. Profiling relied on immunoSEQ multiplex PCR, and the TCRdb table lists in-frame clones only, not all of them. The repertoire holds roughly 400,000 clones, with 90% to 97% as singletons. Sequencing used memory CD8+ T cells sorted from blood. The sample's subset: CD45RO+ cells pooled with CCR7-negative TemRA cells. The receptors were gathered from a man aged 30 to 39 in good health.

Worth noting for this clone: The same CDR3 also results from other DNA sequences found in this sample. The chain joins TRBV5-1 to TRBJ2-5; D is possibly TRBD1 or TRBD2 (6 bases each). V shed 0 bases and J shed 3 bases, with 9 bases lying between them. Germline V lookup: CDR1 SGHRS, CDR2 YFSETQ. This CDR3 spans 14 amino acids. This CDR3 is CASSLEGGKETQYF. The CDR3 DNA is TGCGCCAGCAGCTTGGAGGGGGGCAAAGAGACCCAGTACTTC.

The chain has TRBV28 and TRBJ1-3, with 7 bases that match TRBD1. Germline values: CDR1 MDHEN, CDR2 SYDVKM. The CDR3 totals 15 residues. Trimming cost V 5 bases and J 4 bases; bases outside gene matches: 8. The CDR3 loop reads CASSPPTTGGNTIYF. CDR3 coding DNA: TGTGCCAGCAGTCCCCCTACGACAGGGGGAAACACCATATATTTT.

The CDR3 DNA reads as TGTGCCAGCAGCCAAGCCTCTGTTGCCAGGGAAGCTTTCTTT. Residues: CASSQASVAREAFF. The rearrangement uses TRBV4-2 and TRBJ1-1; D call uncertain. Germline loops: CDR1 LGHNA, CDR2 YNFKEQ. This CDR3 spans 14 amino acids. The germline V and J ends were trimmed by 1 base and 8 bases, with 14 bases remaining between them.

Details on this clone: The sample has other DNA sequences that encode this CDR3 too. This chain links TRBV28 with TRBJ2-3, with TRBD2 matching over 8 bases. The CDR3 is made up of 14 amino acids. V lost 3 bases, J lost 1 base, and 0 bases stayed unmatched. Per the germline V gene, CDR1 is MDHEN and CDR2 is SYDVKM. As DNA, the CDR3 is TGTGCCAGCAGTTTGACTAGCGGCACAGATACGCAGTATTTT. Amino acids: CASSLTSGTDTQYF.

The chain recombines TRBV5-6 with TRBJ1-1; TRBD1 might be the D (5 bases). The CDR3 is made up of 13 amino acids. The V gene's germline CDR1 is SGHDT and CDR2 YYEEEE. Trimming took 2 bases from V and 8 from J, leaving 13 bases between them. The CDR3 bases are TGTGCCAGCAGCTTACCGGGACGTAAGGAAGCTTTCTTT. Translating gives CASSLPGRKEAFF.

Here the CDR3 reads CASSFEGGKLFF. The CDR3 DNA sequence: TGTGCCAGCAGTTTTGAGGGAGGTAAACTGTTTTTT. The chain joins TRBV28 to TRBJ1-4; D not resolved. The CDR3 extends over 12 amino acids. Trimming stripped 3 bases from V and 11 bases from J, with 10 bases between. In germline, CDR1 is MDHEN, CDR2 SYDVKM.

This chain connects TRBV2 to TRBJ2-5; perhaps TRBD1 as D (5 bases). CDR3 length: 16 residues. Germline CDR1 reads SNHLY; CDR2 reads FYNNEI. V lost 3 bases, J lost 1 base, and 15 bases lay in between. CDR3 nucleotide sequence: TGTGCCAGCAGTGAGCACCATTCAGGGATCCAAGAGACCCAGTACTTC. As protein: CASSEHHSGIQETQYF.

Comment on this clone: Other nucleotide sequences in the sample specify the same CDR3. The chain couples TRBV5-6 to TRBJ2-7; TRBD1 matches 8 bases. The CDR3 is made up of 14 amino acids. Trimming at V came to 4 bases and at J to 0 bases, leaving 3 bases not matched to a gene. The V gene's germline CDR1 is SGHDT and CDR2 YYEEEE. In DNA, the CDR3 is TGTGCCAGCAGCCCCGGACAGGGCTCCTACGAGCAGTACTTC. It encodes CASSPGQGSYEQYF.

J is TRBJ2-4 and V is TRBV19, with 7 bases fitting TRBD1. Germline values: CDR1 LNHDA, CDR2 SQIVND (reference sequence). The CDR3 runs 14 residues. With V trimmed by 11 bases and J by 0 bases, 7 bases remained unmatched. The CDR3 nucleotides are TGTGCCGGATCGGGACAGATAGCCAAAAACATTCAGTACTTC. It encodes CAGSGQIAKNIQYF.

The chain carries TRBV5-1 and TRBJ2-5; D perhaps matches TRBD1 (5 bases). Germline V lookup: CDR1 SGHRS, CDR2 YFSETQ. This CDR3 has 15 amino acids. V was pared by 0 bases and J by 1 base, with 10 bases between. The CDR3: CASSLEEGAQETQYF. In nucleotides, the CDR3 is TGCGCCAGCAGCTTGGAGGAAGGGGCCCAAGAGACCCAGTACTTC. The full variable domain, completed using reference TRBV5-1 and TRBJ2-5, is KAGVTQTPRYLIKTRGQQVTLSCSPISGHRSVSWYQQTPGQGLQFLFEYFSETQRNKGNFPGRFSGRQFSNSRSEMNVSTLELGDSALYLCASSLEEGAQETQYFGPGTRLLVL.

This sequence joins TRBV11-2 and TRBJ1-4, with D perhaps TRBD1 (6 bases). Germline assignment: CDR1 SGHAT and CDR2 FQNNGV. V lost 5 bases to trimming and J lost 5 bases, with 15 bases between them. CDR3 length: 15 amino acids. CDR3 residues: CASSLRGAVNEKLFF. The CDR3 coding sequence is TGTGCCAGCAGCCTTCGGGGGGCGGTAAATGAAAAACTGTTTTTT. Looking up the rest from reference TRBV11-2 and TRBJ1-4 gives the full variable domain: EAGVAQSPRYKIIEKRQSVAFWCNPISGHATLYWYQQILGQGPKLLIQFQNNGVVDDSQLPKDRFSAERLKGVDSTLKIQPAKLEDSAVYLCASSLRGAVNEKLFFGSGTQLSVL.

In this sample, this clone turned up once. This rearrangement joins TRBV28 to TRBJ2-2; 7 bases are a match to TRBD2. The CDR3 sequence is 21 residues long. The trim removed 5 bases at V and 1 base at J, leaving 22 bases unmatched. Germline CDR1 MDHEN, CDR2 SYDVKM. The CDR3 DNA is TGTGCCAGCAGTCTTCCTCCCGGGACTATAGTTATAGATGGGAACACCGGGGAGCTGTTTTTT. This sequence encodes CASSLPPGTIVIDGNTGELFF.

This chain links TRBV7-8 with TRBJ2-1; unclear D gene. Trimming took 3 bases from V and 2 from J, leaving 8 bases between them. From germline, CDR1 is SGHVS and CDR2 FQNEAQ. There are 14 residues in the CDR3. The CDR3 is CASSLFGTYNEQFF. CDR3 coding DNA: TGTGCCAGCAGCTTGTTTGGGACCTACAATGAGCAGTTCTTC.

The J gene is TRBJ1-1, the V gene TRBV6-1, with unresolved D. The CDR3 is 14 amino acids. The V end lost 4 bases, the J end lost 0 bases, and 9 bases lay between the germline ends. From germline, CDR1 is MNHNS and CDR2 SASEGT. The CDR3 DNA sequence: TGTGCCAGCAGTGTCACGGAGATGAACACTGAAGCTTTCTTT. Protein sequence: CASSVTEMNTEAFF.

The chain joins TRBV6-5 to TRBJ2-5, with D unclear. V lost 9 bases, J lost 5 bases, and 13 bases lay in between. The V gene's germline CDR1 is MNHEY and CDR2 SVGAGI. The CDR3 consists of 12 residues. CDR3 DNA sequence: TGTGCCAGGCTGGGGATTTGGGAGACCCAGTACTTC. It encodes CARLGIWETQYF.

This chain uses TRBV6-1 with TRBJ2-7, with no clear D. Trimming pared 1 base from V and 2 bases from J, leaving 12 bases between. Looked up from germline, CDR1 is MNHNS and CDR2 is SASEGT. CDR3 length: 15 residues. CDR3 sequence (DNA): TGTGCCAGCAGTGAAGGGGTGGGCCGGACCTACGAGCAGTACTTC. Protein product: CASSEGVGRTYEQYF.

This chain joins TRBV10-3 and TRBJ2-5; D unresolved. The ends were cut back, 0 bases at V and 0 bases at J, with 8 bases in the middle. CDR3 length: 15 amino acids. The germline CDR1 and CDR2 sequences are ENHRY and SYGVKD. The CDR3 sequence: CAISESKLYQETQYF. CDR3 DNA: TGTGCCATCAGTGAGTCGAAACTTTACCAAGAGACCCAGTACTTC.

This sequence joins TRBV28 and TRBJ2-2; D remains ambiguous. Germline V lookup: CDR1 MDHEN, CDR2 SYDVKM. The CDR3 totals 15 residues. Trimming removed 3 bases at V and 1 base at J, with 9 bases between. This chain's CDR3 is CASSFNKGNTGELFF. CDR3 in DNA: TGTGCCAGCAGTTTTAACAAGGGGAACACCGGGGAGCTGTTTTTT.

This rearrangement joins TRBV6-1 to TRBJ1-4; a possible D gene is TRBD1 (5 bases). Germline CDR1 is MNHNS and CDR2 is SASEGT. The CDR3 sequence is 13 residues long. V shed 10 bases and J shed 6 bases, with 15 bases lying between them. CDR3 nucleotide sequence: TGTGCCACCAATCGGGGACTTTATGAAAAACTGTTTTTT. It is translated as CATNRGLYEKLFF.

The rearrangement uses TRBV19 and TRBJ2-7; D may be TRBD1 or TRBD2 (5 bases each). Germline CDR1 is LNHDA and CDR2 is SQIVND (reference sequence). There are 17 residues in the CDR3. V lost 4 bases and J lost 3, with 22 bases in between. The CDR3 loop reads CASSKGPGRPPLYEQYF. The CDR3 DNA reads as TGTGCCAGTAGTAAGGGCCCGGGACGGCCACCTCTCTACGAGCAGTACTTC.

The rearrangement uses TRBV2 and TRBJ2-4; D tentatively reads TRBD1 or TRBD2 (6 bases each). Per germline, CDR1 SNHLY and CDR2 FYNNEI. V dropped 3 bases and J dropped 0 bases, with 12 bases sitting between them. The CDR3 extends over 16 amino acids. In DNA, the CDR3 is TGTGCCAGCAGTGATTGGGGGGCGGGAGCCAAAAACATTCAGTACTTC. Translation gives CASSDWGAGAKNIQYF.